One sample yielded the 30 T cell receptor beta chains listed below, sequenced in a study of shared clonotypes between healthy human individuals. Positive CCR7 selection of CD45RO-negative cells yielded the naive CD8 cells, and terminally differentiated effector memory CD45RA+ cells were excluded. TCRdb's copy holds only in-frame clones and misses some; the assay was immunoSEQ multiplex PCR. This table has about 2 million clones, about 95% appearing once. Specimen: naive CD8+ T cells sorted from blood. The receptors originated from a man aged 18 to 29 in good health.

The chain combines TRBV27 with TRBJ2-7; 8 nucleotides agree with TRBD2. CDR1 is MNHEY, CDR2 SMNVEV, per germline (reference sequence). Trimming took 3 bases from V and 4 from J; bases not matched to a gene: 8. This CDR3 has 15 amino acids. CDR3 DNA: TGTGCCAGCAGTTTTGGAGCGGGAGAAATATACGAGCAGTACTTC. The encoded protein is CASSFGAGEIYEQYF.

V is TRBV7-9 and J is TRBJ2-1; D may be TRBD1 (6 bases). V dropped 10 bases and J dropped 0 bases, with 19 bases sitting between them. In germline, CDR1 is SEHNR, CDR2 FQNEAQ (reference sequence). The CDR3 has 16 amino acids. For the CDR3, the DNA is TGTGCCACCAACCATGGGGGCCATAGCTCCTACAATGAGCAGTTCTTC. This codes for CATNHGGHSSYNEQFF. Full variable domain (missing parts from reference TRBV7-9 and TRBJ2-1): DTGVSQNPRHKITKRGQNVTFRCDPISEHNRLYWYRQTLGQGPEFLTYFQNEAQLEKSRLLSDRFSAERPKGSFSTLEIQRTEQGDSAMYLCATNHGGHSSYNEQFFGPGTRLTVL.

This clone was observed once. The chain is built from TRBV29-1 and TRBJ2-7; D perhaps matches TRBD2 (5 bases). The V and J ends lost 0 bases and 4 bases respectively, with 10 bases between them. This CDR3 spans 13 amino acids. CDR1 and CDR2 from the germline V gene are SQVTM and ANQGSEA. The CDR3 coding sequence is TGCAGCGTTGAAGAACGGGATAAATACGAGCAGTACTTC. Translation: CSVEERDKYEQYF.

This chain joins TRBV6-6 and TRBJ1-2; no clear D gene. Trimming cost V 5 bases and J 4 bases, with 11 bases left between them. Germline values: CDR1 MNHNY, CDR2 SVGAGI (reference sequence). This CDR3 region has 13 residues. The CDR3 DNA sequence: TGTGCCAGCAGTACCGGGAAGCCCTATGGCTACACCTTC. It specifies CASSTGKPYGYTF.

This chain uses TRBV18 with TRBJ1-1; the D gene is possibly TRBD1 (5 bases). The CDR3 runs to 12 residues. Germline V gene sequence: CDR1 KGHSH, CDR2 LQKENI. V lost 6 bases and J lost 7, with 12 bases in between. DNA for the CDR3: TGTGCCAGCTCCCCCTGGGGGATTGAAGCTTTCTTT. Translating gives CASSPWGIEAFF.

This clone appeared a few times. The V and J genes are TRBV7-9 and TRBJ2-1, with a possible D match to TRBD1 (5 bases). The germline V and J ends were trimmed by 1 base and 5 bases, with 6 bases remaining between them. There are 13 residues in the CDR3. CDR1 SEHNR and CDR2 FQNEAQ come from the germline V gene (reference sequence). As DNA, the CDR3 is TGTGCCAGCAGCTTAGTGACAGACAATGAGCAGTTCTTC. Translation gives CASSLVTDNEQFF.

The rearrangement uses TRBV5-6 and TRBJ2-5; 7 bases align to TRBD2. Trimming cost V 0 bases and J 5 bases; bases outside gene matches: 4. The CDR3 runs 14 residues. CDR1 SGHDT and CDR2 YYEEEE come from the germline V gene. CDR3 coding DNA: TGTGCCAGCAGCTTGGTGGGGGGGAAGGAGACCCAGTACTTC. Translating it yields CASSLVGGKETQYF.

This CDR3 reads CASSLLAGSPGELFF. DNA for the CDR3: TGTGCCAGCAGTTTACTAGCGGGGAGTCCCGGGGAGCTGTTTTTT. The chain joins TRBV11-2 to TRBJ2-2; TRBD2 aligns across 10 bases. CDR1 and CDR2 from the germline V gene are SGHAT and FQNNGV. The CDR3 has 15 amino acids. The V and J ends lost 6 bases and 6 bases, in that order; junction bases with no gene match: 7.

This clone appeared a single time. The chain employs TRBV15 and TRBJ2-7; 9 bases map to TRBD2. V was clipped by 5 bases and J by 0 bases; unmatched bases: 11. Germline assignment: CDR1 LNHNV and CDR2 YYDKDF (reference sequence). The length of the CDR3 is 17 residues. The DNA for the CDR3 is TGTGCCACCAGCCCCGATGGGACTAGCCTCAGCTCCTACGAGCAGTACTTC. It is translated as CATSPDGTSLSSYEQYF.

Worth noting for this clone: Additional DNA sequences in this sample encode the identical CDR3. The rearrangement joins TRBV6-5 to TRBJ2-2, with a weak D call TRBD1 (5 bases). Trimming removed 4 bases from V and 4 bases from J, with 7 bases in between. The CDR3 extends over 13 amino acids. Germline CDR1 reads MNHEY; CDR2 reads SVGAGI. The CDR3 DNA is TGTGCCAGCAGTTCCCAGGGCACCGGGGAGCTGTTTTTT. The encoded protein is CASSSQGTGELFF.

Points on this clone: The sample carries other DNA sequences with the same CDR3. The chain is built from TRBV9 and TRBJ2-7; perhaps TRBD2 as D (5 bases). CDR1 is SGDLS, CDR2 YYNGEE, per germline. Trimming took off 0 bases at V and 2 bases at J, with 12 bases between the two ends. This CDR3 is built from 15 residues. CDR3 region: CASSVGLAGTYEQYF. The CDR3, as DNA: TGTGCCAGCAGCGTAGGGCTAGCAGGCACCTACGAGCAGTACTTC.

The chain combines TRBV30 with TRBJ2-3; no clear D. Germline CDR1 GTSNPN, CDR2 SVGIG (reference sequence). V shed 4 bases and J shed 0 bases, with 11 bases lying between them. The CDR3 extends over 14 amino acids. CDR3 DNA sequence: TGTGCCTGGAACTACGGTCCTAGCACAGATACGCAGTATTTT. This translates into CAWNYGPSTDTQYF. Complete variable domain (other parts from reference TRBV30 and TRBJ2-3): SQTIHQWPATLVQPVGSPLSLECTVEGTSNPNLYWYRQAAGRGLQLLFYSVGIGQISSEVPQNLSASRPQDRQFILSSKKLLLSDSGFYLCAWNYGPSTDTQYFGPGTRLTVL.

J is TRBJ2-2 and V is TRBV7-6; perhaps TRBD2 as D (6 bases). In germline, CDR1 is SGHVS, CDR2 FNYEAQ. This CDR3 region has 16 residues. V lost 3 bases, J lost 0 bases, and 11 bases lay in between. The CDR3 region is CASSFIGGTNTGELFF. The CDR3 nucleotides read TGTGCCAGCAGCTTTATCGGCGGGACGAACACCGGGGAGCTGTTTTTT.

The chain joins TRBV25-1 to TRBJ2-1; no clear D gene. The CDR3 length is 13 residues. Trimming pared 1 base from V and 3 bases from J, leaving 4 bases between. The germline V gene encodes CDR1 MGHDK and CDR2 SYGVNS. CDR3 sequence reads: CASSEWGYNEQFF. The CDR3 DNA follows: TGTGCCAGCAGTGAATGGGGCTACAATGAGCAGTTCTTC. Drawing the rest from reference TRBV25-1 and TRBJ2-1, the complete variable domain is EADIYQTPRYLVIGTGKKITLECSQTMGHDKMYWYQQDPGMELHLIHYSYGVNSTEKGDLSSESTVSRIRTEHFPLTLESARPSHTSQYLCASSEWGYNEQFFGPGTRLTVL.

The V call is TRBV9, the J call TRBJ1-2; perhaps TRBD1 as D (5 bases). The germline V and J ends were trimmed by 3 bases and 4 bases, with 13 bases remaining between them. The CDR3 spans 14 residues. Germline lookup yields CDR1 SGDLS and CDR2 YYNGEE. CDR3 nucleotide sequence: TGTGCCAGCAGCGCGGTTGGGGCCATCTATGGCTACACCTTC. Protein sequence: CASSAVGAIYGYTF.

The chain employs TRBV6-5 and TRBJ1-6, with 8 nucleotides matching TRBD1. This CDR3 region has 14 residues. V gave up 7 bases and J gave up 8 bases; unmatched junction bases: 7. In germline, CDR1 is MNHEY, CDR2 SVGAGI. Here the CDR3 DNA reads TGTGCCAGCAATGGAGGACAGGGTCATTCACCCCTCCACTTT. Its protein product is CASNGGQGHSPLHF.

Here the CDR3 reads CASSHDRGRGGELFF. In nucleotides, the CDR3 is TGTGCCAGCAGTCACGACAGGGGGCGCGGCGGGGAGCTGTTTTTT. The chain employs TRBV6-5 and TRBJ2-2, with 10 positions matching TRBD1. CDR1 and CDR2 (germline): MNHEY, SVGAGI. This CDR3 has 15 residues. After removal of 5 bases from V and 7 bases from J, the junction contained 7 bases not matched to a gene.

This clone was counted between two and nine times. The chain couples TRBV9 to TRBJ1-5; TRBD1 is a possible D gene (6 bases). The CDR3 is 14 amino acids. The V end lost 0 bases, the J end lost 6 bases, and 10 bases lay between the germline ends. Germline CDR1 reads SGDLS; CDR2 reads YYNGEE. The CDR3 is CASSVAGVGQPQHF. Written as DNA, the CDR3 is TGTGCCAGCAGCGTAGCAGGGGTCGGTCAGCCCCAGCATTTT.

A word on this clone: Other DNA sequences in this sample translate to the same CDR3. The chain links TRBV14 to TRBJ2-2; D not resolved. From germline, CDR1 is SGHDN and CDR2 FVKESK. V shed 4 bases and J shed 3 bases, with 6 bases lying between them. This CDR3 contains 13 residues. The CDR3 sequence is CASSPGYTGELFF. CDR3 sequence (DNA): TGTGCCAGCAGCCCTGGGTACACCGGGGAGCTGTTTTTT.

In regard to this clone: One junction end does not reproduce the germline sequence, and a read error may be involved. The V call is TRBV7-7, the J call TRBJ2-2; D might be TRBD2 (6 bases). The CDR3 runs to 16 residues. CDR1 and CDR2 (germline): SSHAT, FNYEAQ (reference sequence). The CDR3, as DNA: TGTGCTAGCAGCTTAGAACGTAGCGGAGACACCGGGGAGCTGTTTTTT. Protein sequence: CASSLERSGDTGELFF.

CDR3 region: CAISETGTSGNTIYF. The CDR3 nucleotides are TGTGCCATCAGTGAGACAGGAACCTCTGGAAACACCATATATTTT. The V call is TRBV10-3, the J call TRBJ1-3, with a tentative D call TRBD1 (5 bases). The CDR3 contains 15 residues. The V gene's germline CDR1 is ENHRY and CDR2 SYGVKD. V was cut by 2 bases and J by 0 bases, with 8 bases left in between.

The chain couples TRBV4-1 to TRBJ2-7, with 8 bases identical to TRBD2. The CDR3 consists of 15 residues. In germline, CDR1 is MGHRA, CDR2 YSYEKL. Trimming cost V 1 base and J 5 bases; bases outside gene matches: 7. CDR3 in amino acids: CASSQVPGGQDEQYF. Here the CDR3 DNA reads TGCGCCAGCAGCCAAGTACCGGGAGGGCAAGACGAGCAGTACTTC.

Comments on this clone: Other DNA sequences in this sample translate to the same CDR3. This chain joins TRBV4-1 and TRBJ1-4; D not resolved. Germline CDR1 and CDR2: MGHRA and YSYEKL. The CDR3 runs to 14 residues. With 2 bases removed from V and 0 bases from J, the gap between germline ends came to 4 bases. CDR3 protein: CASSQSATNEKLFF. CDR3 nucleotide sequence: TGCGCCAGCAGCCAAAGTGCAACTAATGAAAAACTGTTTTTT.

This chain joins TRBV5-4 and TRBJ2-7; D gene ambiguous. The V end lost 0 bases, the J end lost 0 bases, and 13 bases lay between the germline ends. Germline V gene lookup returns CDR1 SGHNT and CDR2 YYREEE (reference sequence). This CDR3 comprises 16 residues. In DNA, the CDR3 is TGTGCCAGCAGCTTGGGGCCCATAGAAGTCTCCTACGAGCAGTACTTC. This translates into CASSLGPIEVSYEQYF.

The chain has TRBV6-6 and TRBJ2-1; no definite D call. The CDR3 extends over 14 amino acids. Germline CDR1 MNHNY, CDR2 SVGAGI (reference sequence). Deletions cut 2 bases from V and 7 bases from J, with 12 bases between. The CDR3 reads CASSYSPEVNEQFF. The CDR3 coding sequence is TGTGCCAGCAGTTACAGTCCAGAGGTAAATGAGCAGTTCTTC.

This sequence joins TRBV5-4 and TRBJ2-5; a weak D match, TRBD1 (5 bases). Germline V gene data show CDR1 as SGHNT and CDR2 as YYREEE (reference sequence). V gave up 6 bases and J gave up 5 bases, with 20 bases separating them. The CDR3 runs 15 residues. CDR3 protein: CASTPKQGMEETQYF. DNA of the CDR3: TGTGCCAGCACCCCCAAGCAGGGTATGGAGGAGACCCAGTACTTC.

The rearrangement uses TRBV27 and TRBJ2-7; D may be TRBD2 (5 bases). V was shortened by 6 bases and J by 2 bases, with 20 bases between the two germline ends. Germline CDR1 is MNHEY and CDR2 is SMNVEV (reference sequence). The length of the CDR3 is 16 residues. The CDR3 bases are TGTGCCAGCAGCTGGTCATTGGACTCCCCCGCCTACGAGCAGTACTTC. Its translation: CASSWSLDSPAYEQYF.

The chain links TRBV19 to TRBJ2-3, with a tentative D call TRBD2 (5 bases). V shed 1 base and J shed 5 bases, with 7 bases lying between them. The germline gives CDR1 LNHDA, CDR2 SQIVND (reference sequence). The CDR3 consists of 13 residues. The DNA for the CDR3 is TGTGCCAGTAGTATAGTTCGGGAAGATACGCAGTATTTT. It is translated as CASSIVREDTQYF. Combining the CDR3 with reference TRBV19 and TRBJ2-3 gives the whole variable domain DGGITQSPKYLFRKEGQNVTLSCEQNLNHDAMYWYRQDPGQGLRLIYYSQIVNDFQKGDIAEGYSVSREKKESFPLTVTSAQKNPTAFYLCASSIVREDTQYFGPGTRLTVL.

V and J are TRBV7-6 and TRBJ2-5; tentatively, D is TRBD2 (5 bases). The germline V gene encodes CDR1 SGHVS and CDR2 FNYEAQ. The CDR3 has 15 residues. The germline V and J ends were trimmed by 3 bases and 0 bases, with 11 bases remaining between them. DNA of the CDR3: TGTGCCAGCAGCTTTTATGGGGAGTACCAAGAGACCCAGTACTTC. It is translated as CASSFYGEYQETQYF.

The gene calls are TRBV27 and TRBJ2-7; TRBD1 might be the D (7 bases). CDR1 and CDR2 (germline): MNHEY, SMNVEV (reference sequence). This CDR3 spans 16 amino acids. V shed 3 bases and J shed 5 bases, with 20 bases lying between them. The CDR3 is CASSFLDRRGPHEQYF. CDR3 in DNA: TGTGCCAGCAGTTTCCTGGACAGGAGGGGTCCCCACGAGCAGTACTTC.